The 2 T cell receptor beta chains reported below all come from one sample, sequenced in a study of T cell repertoires in cytomegalovirus infection. TCRdb independently ran MiXCR on the reads; one entry per CDR3 protein. The sample includes 200,000 to 300,000 distinct CDR3 sequences, 12% to 15% of them seen just once. Sequenced: PBMCs. These receptors were collected from a human donor in good health (CMV status not recorded). Some clones in this sample may be carry-over from other donors' samples.

This clonotype was seen repeatedly, ten times or more. The chain has TRBV7-9 and TRBJ1-5; D call uncertain. The CDR3 extends over 14 amino acids. With 1 base removed from V and 1 base from J, the gap between germline ends came to 5 bases. Germline lookup yields CDR1 SEHNR and CDR2 FQNEAQ (reference sequence). The CDR3 loop is CASSLGPSNQPQHF. The CDR3 nucleotides read TGTGCCAGCAGCTTAGGACCGAGCAATCAGCCCCAGCATTTT.

The table lists this clonotype with many counts. The chain combines TRBV12-3 or TRBV12-4 with TRBJ2-2; no definite D call. The V end lost 7 bases, the J end lost 6 bases, and 12 bases lay between the germline ends. The CDR3 has 13 amino acids. CDR3 protein: CASTFGLSGELFF. The CDR3 DNA reads as TGTGCCAGCACTTTCGGATTATCCGGGGAGCTGTTTTTT.